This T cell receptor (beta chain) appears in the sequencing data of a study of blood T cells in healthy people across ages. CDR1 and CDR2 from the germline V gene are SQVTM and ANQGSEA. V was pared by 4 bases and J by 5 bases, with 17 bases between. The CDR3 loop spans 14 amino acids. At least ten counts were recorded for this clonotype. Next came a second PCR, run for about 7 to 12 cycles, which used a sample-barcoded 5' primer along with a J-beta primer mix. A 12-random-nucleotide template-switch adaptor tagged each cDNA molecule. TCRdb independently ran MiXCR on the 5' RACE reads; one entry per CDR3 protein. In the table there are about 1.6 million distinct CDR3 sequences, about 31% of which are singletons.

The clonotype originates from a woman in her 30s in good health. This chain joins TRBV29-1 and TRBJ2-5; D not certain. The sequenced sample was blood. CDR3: CSVGGLPGGETQYF. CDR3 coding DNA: TGCAGCGTTGGCGGTCTCCCGGGTGGGGAGACCCAGTACTTC. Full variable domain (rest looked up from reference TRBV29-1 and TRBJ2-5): SAVISQKPSRDICQRGTSLTIQCQVDSQVTMMFWYRQQPGQSLTLIATANQGSEATYESGFVIDKFPISRPNLTFSTLTVSNMSPEDSSIYLCSVGGLPGGETQYFGPGTRLLVL.